Listed here is a single TCR beta chain. A much more abundant neighbour one base away suggests this may be a read error. This entry is derived from a study of tumor-infiltrating lymphocytes in primary liver carcinoma. Germline-derived CDR1 and CDR2 are MDHEN and SYDVKM. V was clipped by 6 bases and J by 0 bases; unmatched bases: 10. CDR3 length: 17 residues. A constant-region primer primed TCR beta cDNA synthesis from 500 ng of total RNA. Amplification in three nested multiplex PCR rounds with slightly modified ARM-PCR gave rise to TCR beta libraries. The two initial PCR rounds, nine to eleven cycles each, used TRBV1-TRBV30 forward and C-beta reverse primers. One entry per CDR3 protein results from TCRdb running MiXCR on the multiplex PCR reads. Counted here are 45,000 or so distinct CDR3 sequences, around 66% occurring once; the ten biggest clones make up 15% to 20%. The study co-extracted DNA and RNA from roughly 20-30 mg of unsorted bulk tissue.

The chain recombines TRBV28 with TRBJ2-5; TRBD2 matches at 10 bases. The material sequenced was liver tumor tissue from sampling region 2. Subset in this sample: tumor region T2, inferior pole. This clonotype originated in a man in his forties with primary liver carcinoma and hepatitis B virus infection. The CDR3 is CASRSGLTSGYQETQYF. Written as DNA, the CDR3 is TGTGCCAGCAGGTCAGGATTGACTAGCGGGTACCAAGAGACCCAGTACTTC.